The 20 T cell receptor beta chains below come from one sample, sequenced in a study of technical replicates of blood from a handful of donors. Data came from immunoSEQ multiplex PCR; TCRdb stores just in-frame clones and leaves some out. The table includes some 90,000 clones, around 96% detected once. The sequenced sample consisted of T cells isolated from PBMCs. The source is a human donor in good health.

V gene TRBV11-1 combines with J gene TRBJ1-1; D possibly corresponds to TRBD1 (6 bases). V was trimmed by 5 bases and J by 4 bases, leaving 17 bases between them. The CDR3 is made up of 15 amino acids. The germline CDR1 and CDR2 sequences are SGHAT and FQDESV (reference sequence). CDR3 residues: CASSLTQGKGTEAFF. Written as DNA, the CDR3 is TGTGCCAGCAGCCTGACACAGGGAAAGGGCACTGAAGCTTTCTTT.

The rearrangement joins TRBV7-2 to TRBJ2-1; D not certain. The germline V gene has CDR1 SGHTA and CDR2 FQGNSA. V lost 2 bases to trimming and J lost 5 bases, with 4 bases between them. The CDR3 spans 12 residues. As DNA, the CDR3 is TGTGCCAGCAGCTTACGGGACAATGAGCAGTTCTTC. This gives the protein CASSLRDNEQFF.

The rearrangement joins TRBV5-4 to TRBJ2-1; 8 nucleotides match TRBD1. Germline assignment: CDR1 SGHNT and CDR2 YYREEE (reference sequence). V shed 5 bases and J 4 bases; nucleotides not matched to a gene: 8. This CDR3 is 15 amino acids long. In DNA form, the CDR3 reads TGTGCCAGCAGTCGGACAGGGCTCCCTTACAATGAGCAGTTCTTC. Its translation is CASSRTGLPYNEQFF.

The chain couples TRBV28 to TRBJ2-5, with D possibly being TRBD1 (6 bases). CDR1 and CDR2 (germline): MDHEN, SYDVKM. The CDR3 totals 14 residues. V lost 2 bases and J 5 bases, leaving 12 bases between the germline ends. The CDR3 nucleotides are TGTGCCAGCAGTTTAACAGGGACCTGGGAGACCCAGTACTTC. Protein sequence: CASSLTGTWETQYF.

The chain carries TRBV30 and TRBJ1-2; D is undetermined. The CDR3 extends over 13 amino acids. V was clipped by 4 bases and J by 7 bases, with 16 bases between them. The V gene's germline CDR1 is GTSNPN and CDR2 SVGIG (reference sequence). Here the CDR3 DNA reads TGTGCCTGGATCCGCGGGTTCGTCGGTGGCTACACCTTC. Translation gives CAWIRGFVGGYTF.

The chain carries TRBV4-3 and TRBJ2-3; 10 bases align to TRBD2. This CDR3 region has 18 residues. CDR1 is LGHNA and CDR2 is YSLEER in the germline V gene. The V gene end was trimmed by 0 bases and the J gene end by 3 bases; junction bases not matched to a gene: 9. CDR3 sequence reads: CASSQERGVSGRTDTQYF. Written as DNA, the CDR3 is TGCGCCAGCAGCCAAGAACGTGGGGTTAGCGGGAGGACAGATACGCAGTATTTT.

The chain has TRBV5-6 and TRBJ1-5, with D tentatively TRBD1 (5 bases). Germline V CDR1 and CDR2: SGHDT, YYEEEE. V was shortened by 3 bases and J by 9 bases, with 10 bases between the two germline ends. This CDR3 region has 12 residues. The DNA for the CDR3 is TGTGCCAGCAGCTGGGGCGGGACGCCCCAGCATTTT. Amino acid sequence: CASSWGGTPQHF.

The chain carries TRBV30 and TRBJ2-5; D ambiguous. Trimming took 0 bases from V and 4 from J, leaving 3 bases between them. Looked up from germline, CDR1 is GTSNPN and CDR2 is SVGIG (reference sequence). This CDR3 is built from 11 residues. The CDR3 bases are TGTGCCTGGAGTGTCGGAGAGACCCAGTACTTC. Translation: CAWSVGETQYF.

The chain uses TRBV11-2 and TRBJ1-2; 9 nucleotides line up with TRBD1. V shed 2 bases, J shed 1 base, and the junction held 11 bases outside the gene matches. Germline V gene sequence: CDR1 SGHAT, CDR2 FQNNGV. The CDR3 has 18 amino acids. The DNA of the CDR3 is TGTGCCAGCAGCTTAAGGCCGGGACAGGGACCTTTTAACTATGGCTACACCTTC. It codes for CASSLRPGQGPFNYGYTF. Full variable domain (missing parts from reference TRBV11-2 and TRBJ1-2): EAGVAQSPRYKIIEKRQSVAFWCNPISGHATLYWYQQILGQGPKLLIQFQNNGVVDDSQLPKDRFSAERLKGVDSTLKIQPAKLEDSAVYLCASSLRPGQGPFNYGYTFGSGTRLTVV.

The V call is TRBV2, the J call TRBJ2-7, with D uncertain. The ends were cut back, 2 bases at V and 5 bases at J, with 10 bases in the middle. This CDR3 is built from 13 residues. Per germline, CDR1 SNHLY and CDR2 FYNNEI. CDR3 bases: TGTGCCAGCAGTGAATTGGCGGCTAACGAGCAGTACTTC. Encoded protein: CASSELAANEQYF.

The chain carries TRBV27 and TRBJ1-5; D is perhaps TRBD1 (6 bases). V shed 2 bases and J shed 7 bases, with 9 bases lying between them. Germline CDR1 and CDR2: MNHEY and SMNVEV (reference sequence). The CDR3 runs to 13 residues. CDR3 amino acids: CASSLRTAQPQHF. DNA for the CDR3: TGTGCCAGCAGTTTACGGACAGCCCAGCCCCAGCATTTT.

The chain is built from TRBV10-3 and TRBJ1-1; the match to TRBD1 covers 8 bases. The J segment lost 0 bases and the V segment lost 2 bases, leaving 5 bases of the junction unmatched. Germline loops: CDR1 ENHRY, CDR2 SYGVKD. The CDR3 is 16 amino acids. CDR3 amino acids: CAISELHRGMNTEAFF. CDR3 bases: TGTGCCATCAGTGAGCTACACAGGGGGATGAACACTGAAGCTTTCTTT.

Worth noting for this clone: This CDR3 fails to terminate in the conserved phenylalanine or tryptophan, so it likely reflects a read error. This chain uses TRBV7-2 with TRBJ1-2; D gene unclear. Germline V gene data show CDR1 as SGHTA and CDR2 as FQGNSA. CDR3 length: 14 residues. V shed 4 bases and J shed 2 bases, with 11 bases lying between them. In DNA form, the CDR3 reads TGTGCCAGCAGCTCCCTGGAGATAAACTATGGCTACACCTCC. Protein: CASSSLEINYGYTS.

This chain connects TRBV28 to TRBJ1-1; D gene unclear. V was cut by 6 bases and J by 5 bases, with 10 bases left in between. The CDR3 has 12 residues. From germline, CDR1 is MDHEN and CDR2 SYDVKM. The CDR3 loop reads CASSEVWTEAFF. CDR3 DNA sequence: TGTGCCAGCAGCGAGGTATGGACTGAAGCTTTCTTT. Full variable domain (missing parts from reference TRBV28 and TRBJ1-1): DVKVTQSSRYLVKRTGEKVFLECVQDMDHENMFWYRQDPGLGLRLIYFSYDVKMKEKGDIPEGYSVSREKKERFSLILESASTNQTSMYLCASSEVWTEAFFGQGTRLTVV.

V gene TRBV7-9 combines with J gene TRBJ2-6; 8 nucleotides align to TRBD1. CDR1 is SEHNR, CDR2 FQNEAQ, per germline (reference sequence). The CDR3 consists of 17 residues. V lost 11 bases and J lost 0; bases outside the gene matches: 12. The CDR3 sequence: CAGRDRQRFSGANVLTF. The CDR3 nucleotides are TGTGCCGGGCGGGACAGGCAAAGATTCTCTGGGGCCAACGTCCTGACTTTC.

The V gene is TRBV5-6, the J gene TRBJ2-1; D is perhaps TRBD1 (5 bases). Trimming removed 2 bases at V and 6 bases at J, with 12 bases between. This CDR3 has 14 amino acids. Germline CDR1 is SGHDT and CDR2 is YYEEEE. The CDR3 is CASSFRDRANEQFF. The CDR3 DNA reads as TGTGCCAGCAGCTTTCGAGACAGAGCCAATGAGCAGTTCTTC. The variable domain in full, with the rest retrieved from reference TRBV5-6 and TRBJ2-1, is DAGVTQSPTHLIKTRGQQVTLRCSPKSGHDTVSWYQQALGQGPQFIFQYYEEEERQRGNFPDRFSGHQFPNYSSELNVNALLLGDSALYLCASSFRDRANEQFFGPGTRLTVL.

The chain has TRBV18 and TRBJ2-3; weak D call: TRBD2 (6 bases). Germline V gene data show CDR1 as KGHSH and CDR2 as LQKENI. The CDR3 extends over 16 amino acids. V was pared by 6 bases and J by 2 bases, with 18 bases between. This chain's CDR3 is CASSRWGDGDTDTQYF. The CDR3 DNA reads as TGTGCCAGCTCCCGATGGGGGGACGGGGACACAGATACGCAGTATTTT.

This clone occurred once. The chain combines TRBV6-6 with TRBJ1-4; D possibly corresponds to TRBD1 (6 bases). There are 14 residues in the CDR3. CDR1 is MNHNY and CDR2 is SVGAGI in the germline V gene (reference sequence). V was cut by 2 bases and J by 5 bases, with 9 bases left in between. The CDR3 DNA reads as TGTGCCAGCAGTTACAGGGGGGGAAATGAAAAACTGTTTTTT. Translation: CASSYRGGNEKLFF.

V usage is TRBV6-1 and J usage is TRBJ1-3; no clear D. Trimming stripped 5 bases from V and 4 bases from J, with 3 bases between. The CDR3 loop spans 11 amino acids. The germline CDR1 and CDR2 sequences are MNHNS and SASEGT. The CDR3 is CASSRGNTIYF. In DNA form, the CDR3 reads TGTGCCAGCAGTCGGGGAAACACCATATATTTT.

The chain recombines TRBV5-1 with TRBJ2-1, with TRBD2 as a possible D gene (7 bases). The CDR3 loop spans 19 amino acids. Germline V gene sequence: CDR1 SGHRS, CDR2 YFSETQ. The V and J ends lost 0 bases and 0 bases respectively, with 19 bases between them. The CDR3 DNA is TGCGCCAGCAGCTTGGGGGGGCCGGGGGGCAGGAGCTCCTACAATGAGCAGTTCTTC. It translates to CASSLGGPGGRSSYNEQFF.